This TCR beta chain was identified in a study of beta chain features in type 1 diabetes. Study summary: No patient-donor differences in age, gender, total cells or subset yield.

In its sample, this clone was seen a few times. The CDR3 runs to 13 residues. Germline V gives CDR1 SQVTM, CDR2 ANQGSEA. Trimming removed 0 bases from V and 8 bases from J; junction bases left unmatched: 5. The entirety of the isolated RNA underwent reverse transcription, so expressed TCRB transcripts were sequenced. Clones were sequenced by immunoSEQ multiplex PCR, and TCRdb holds only the in-frame ones, with some missing. The sample records 620,000 or so clones, roughly a sixth being singletons. The sequence was obtained from a man aged 18-30 years in good health. The specimen sequenced was naive CD4+ T cells from blood. The chain employs TRBV29-1 and TRBJ1-2, with 8 bases fitting TRBD1. The CDR3 spells CSVEDGRGLGYTF. The CDR3 nucleotides read TGCAGCGTTGAAGATGGCAGGGGGCTAGGCTACACCTTC.